In its sample, the clone carrying this T cell receptor (beta chain) was seen a few times. The CDR3 sequence is 14 residues long. V dropped 3 bases and J dropped 3 bases, with 11 bases sitting between them. Per germline, CDR1 SGHRS and CDR2 YFSETQ. This sample is part of a study of identical twins. TCRdb re-called the 5' RACE reads with MiXCR, one entry per CDR3 protein. The table has around 650,000 distinct CDR3 sequences, 7.1% seen once. A further study also used this sample, focusing on yellow fever vaccine responses in identical twins.

This receptor was obtained from a woman in her late teens or twenties in good health. Sequencing was performed on PBMCs. The rearrangement uses TRBV5-1 and TRBJ2-3, with D hard to call. The CDR3 region has the DNA TGCGCCAGCAGCTCCCCGTTGCCTACAGATACGCAGTATTTT. It translates to CASSSPLPTDTQYF.